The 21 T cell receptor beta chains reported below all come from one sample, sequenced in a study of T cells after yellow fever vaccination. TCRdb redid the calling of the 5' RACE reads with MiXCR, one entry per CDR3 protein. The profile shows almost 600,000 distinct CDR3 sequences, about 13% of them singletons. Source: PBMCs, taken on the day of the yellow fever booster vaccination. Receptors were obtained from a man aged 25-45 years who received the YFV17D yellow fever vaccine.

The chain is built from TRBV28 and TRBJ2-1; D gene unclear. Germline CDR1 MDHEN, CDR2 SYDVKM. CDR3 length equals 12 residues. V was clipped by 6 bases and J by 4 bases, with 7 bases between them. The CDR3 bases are TGTGCCAGCAGCGAATGGTACAATGAGCAGTTCTTC. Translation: CASSEWYNEQFF.

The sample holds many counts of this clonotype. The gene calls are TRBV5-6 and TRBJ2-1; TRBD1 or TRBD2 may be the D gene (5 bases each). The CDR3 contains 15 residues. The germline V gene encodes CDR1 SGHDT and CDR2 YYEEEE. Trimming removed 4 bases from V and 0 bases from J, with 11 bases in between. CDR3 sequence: CASSLGTSSYNEQFF. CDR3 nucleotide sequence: TGTGCCAGCAGCCTAGGGACCAGCTCCTACAATGAGCAGTTCTTC. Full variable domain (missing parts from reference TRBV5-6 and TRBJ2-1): DAGVTQSPTHLIKTRGQQVTLRCSPKSGHDTVSWYQQALGQGPQFIFQYYEEEERQRGNFPDRFSGHQFPNYSSELNVNALLLGDSALYLCASSLGTSSYNEQFFGPGTRLTVL.

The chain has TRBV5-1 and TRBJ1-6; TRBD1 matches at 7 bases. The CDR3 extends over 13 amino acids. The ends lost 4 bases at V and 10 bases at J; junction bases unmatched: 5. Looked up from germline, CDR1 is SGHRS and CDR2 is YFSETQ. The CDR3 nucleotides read TGCGCCAGCAGCGAACCAGGGGGATCACCCCTCCACTTT. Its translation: CASSEPGGSPLHF. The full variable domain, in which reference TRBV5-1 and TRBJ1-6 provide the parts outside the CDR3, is KAGVTQTPRYLIKTRGQQVTLSCSPISGHRSVSWYQQTPGQGLQFLFEYFSETQRNKGNFPGRFSGRQFSNSRSEMNVSTLELGDSALYLCASSEPGGSPLHFGNGTRLTVT.

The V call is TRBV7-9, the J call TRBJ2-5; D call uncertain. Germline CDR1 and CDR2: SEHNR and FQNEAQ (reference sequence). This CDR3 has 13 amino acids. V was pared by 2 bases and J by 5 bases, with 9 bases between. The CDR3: CASSLSPLETQYF. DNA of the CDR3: TGTGCCAGCAGCTTAAGTCCCTTGGAGACCCAGTACTTC.

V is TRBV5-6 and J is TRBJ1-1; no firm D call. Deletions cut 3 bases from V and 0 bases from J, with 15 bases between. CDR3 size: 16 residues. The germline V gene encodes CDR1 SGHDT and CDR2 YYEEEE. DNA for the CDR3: TGTGCCAGCAGCTCAATTTCGGTTAGGCTGAACACTGAAGCTTTCTTT. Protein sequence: CASSSISVRLNTEAFF.

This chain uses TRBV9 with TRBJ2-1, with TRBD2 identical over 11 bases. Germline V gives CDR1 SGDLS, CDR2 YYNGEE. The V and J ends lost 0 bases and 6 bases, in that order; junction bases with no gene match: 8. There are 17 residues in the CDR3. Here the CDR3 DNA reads TGTGCCAGCAGCGTAGAACTAGCGGGAGAATGGGGCAATGAGCAGTTCTTC. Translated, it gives CASSVELAGEWGNEQFF.

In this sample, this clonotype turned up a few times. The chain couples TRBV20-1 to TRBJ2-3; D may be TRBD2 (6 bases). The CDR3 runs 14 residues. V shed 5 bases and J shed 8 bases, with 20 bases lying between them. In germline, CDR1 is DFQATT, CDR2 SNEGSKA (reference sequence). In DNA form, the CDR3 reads TGCAGTGCTCCGGAGGGTCAGCGCTGGCTTACGCAGTATTTT. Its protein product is CSAPEGQRWLTQYF.

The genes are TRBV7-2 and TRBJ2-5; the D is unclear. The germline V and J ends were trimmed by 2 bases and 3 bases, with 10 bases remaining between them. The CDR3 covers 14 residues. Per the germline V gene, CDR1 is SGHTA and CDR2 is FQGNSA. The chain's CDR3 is CASSLYQIKETQYF. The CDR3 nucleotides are TGTGCCAGCAGCTTATATCAGATAAAAGAGACCCAGTACTTC.

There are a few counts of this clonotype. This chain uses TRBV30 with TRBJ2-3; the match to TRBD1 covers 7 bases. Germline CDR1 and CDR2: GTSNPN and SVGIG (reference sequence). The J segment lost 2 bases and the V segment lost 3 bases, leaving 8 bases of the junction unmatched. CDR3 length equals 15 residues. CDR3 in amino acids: CAWRAGTENTDTQYF. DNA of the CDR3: TGTGCCTGGAGAGCCGGGACAGAGAACACAGATACGCAGTATTTT.

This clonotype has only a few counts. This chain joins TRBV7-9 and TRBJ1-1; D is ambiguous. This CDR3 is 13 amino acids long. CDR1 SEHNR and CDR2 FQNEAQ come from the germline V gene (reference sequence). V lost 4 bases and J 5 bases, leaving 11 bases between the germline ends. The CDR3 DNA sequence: TGTGCCAGCAGCTCCAAAGCGGGAACTGAAGCTTTCTTT. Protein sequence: CASSSKAGTEAFF.

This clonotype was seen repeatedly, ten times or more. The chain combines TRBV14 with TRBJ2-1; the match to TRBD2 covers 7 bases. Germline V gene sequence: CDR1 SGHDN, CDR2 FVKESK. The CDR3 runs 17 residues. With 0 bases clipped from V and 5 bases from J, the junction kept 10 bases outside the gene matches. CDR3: CASSQDSGGSLNNEQFF. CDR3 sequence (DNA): TGTGCCAGCAGCCAAGACTCAGGCGGGAGCCTTAACAATGAGCAGTTCTTC.

This chain's CDR3 is CASSPLRDNDYGYTF. The CDR3 nucleotides are TGTGCCAGCTCACCATTAAGGGACAACGACTATGGCTACACCTTC. This chain joins TRBV18 and TRBJ1-2; tentative D call: TRBD1 (6 bases). The V gene lost 2 bases and the J gene lost 3 bases, with 13 bases spanning the gap. This CDR3 comprises 15 residues. Germline assignment: CDR1 KGHSH and CDR2 LQKENI.

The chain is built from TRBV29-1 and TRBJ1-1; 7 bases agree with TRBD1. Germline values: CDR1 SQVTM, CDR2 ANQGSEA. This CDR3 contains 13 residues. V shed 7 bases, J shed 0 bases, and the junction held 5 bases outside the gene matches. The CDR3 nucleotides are TGCAGCGGCCTGGGACAGTTGAACACTGAAGCTTTCTTT. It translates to CSGLGQLNTEAFF.

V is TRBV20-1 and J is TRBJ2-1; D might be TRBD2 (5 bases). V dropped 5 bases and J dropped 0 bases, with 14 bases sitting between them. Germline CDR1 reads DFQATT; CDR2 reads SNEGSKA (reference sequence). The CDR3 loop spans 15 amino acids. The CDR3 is CSAARSGSSYNEQFF. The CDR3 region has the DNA TGCAGTGCTGCGAGAAGCGGAAGCTCCTACAATGAGCAGTTCTTC.

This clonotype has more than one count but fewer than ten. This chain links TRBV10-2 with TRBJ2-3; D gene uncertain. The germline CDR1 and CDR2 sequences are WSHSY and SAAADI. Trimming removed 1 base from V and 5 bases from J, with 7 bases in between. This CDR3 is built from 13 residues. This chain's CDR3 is CASSEFRVDTQYF. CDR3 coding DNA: TGCGCCAGCAGTGAGTTTCGAGTAGATACGCAGTATTTT.

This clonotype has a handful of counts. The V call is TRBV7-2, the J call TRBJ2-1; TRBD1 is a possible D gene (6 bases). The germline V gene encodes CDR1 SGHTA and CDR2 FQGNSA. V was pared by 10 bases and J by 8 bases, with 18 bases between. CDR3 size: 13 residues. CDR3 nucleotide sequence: TGTGCCACGCATGGGGACAACGAATATGAGCAGTTCTTC. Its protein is CATHGDNEYEQFF.

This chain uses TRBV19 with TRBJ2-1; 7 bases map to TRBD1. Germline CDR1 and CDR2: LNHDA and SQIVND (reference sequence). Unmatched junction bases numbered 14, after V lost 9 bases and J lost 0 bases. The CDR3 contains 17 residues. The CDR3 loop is CASGDRKYSASYNEQFF. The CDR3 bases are TGTGCCAGCGGGGACAGAAAATACTCCGCCTCCTACAATGAGCAGTTCTTC. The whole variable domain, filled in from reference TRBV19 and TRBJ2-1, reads DGGITQSPKYLFRKEGQNVTLSCEQNLNHDAMYWYRQDPGQGLRLIYYSQIVNDFQKGDIAEGYSVSREKKESFPLTVTSAQKNPTAFYLCASGDRKYSASYNEQFFGPGTRLTVL.

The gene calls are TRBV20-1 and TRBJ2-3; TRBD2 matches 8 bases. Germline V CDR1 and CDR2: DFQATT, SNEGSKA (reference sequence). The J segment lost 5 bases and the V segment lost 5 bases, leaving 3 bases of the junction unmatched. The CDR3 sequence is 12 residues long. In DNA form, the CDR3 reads TGCAGTGCTGCCCGGGGGGGAGATACGCAGTATTTT. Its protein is CSAARGGDTQYF.

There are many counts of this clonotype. CDR3 loop: CASSRQAHVALHF. In DNA form, the CDR3 reads TGTGCCAGCTCACGACAGGCACATGTGGCCCTCCACTTT. V is TRBV18 and J is TRBJ1-6; tentative D call: TRBD1 (6 bases). The CDR3 is 13 residues long. The germline V gene encodes CDR1 KGHSH and CDR2 LQKENI. The germline V and J ends were trimmed by 4 bases and 14 bases, with 15 bases remaining between them.

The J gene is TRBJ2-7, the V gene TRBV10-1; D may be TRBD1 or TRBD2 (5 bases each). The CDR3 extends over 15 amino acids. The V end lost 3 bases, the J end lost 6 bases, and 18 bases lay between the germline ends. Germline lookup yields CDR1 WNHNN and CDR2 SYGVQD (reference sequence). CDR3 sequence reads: CASSDSFIAGTEQYF. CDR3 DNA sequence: TGCGCCAGCAGTGACAGTTTTATTGCAGGGACCGAGCAGTACTTC.

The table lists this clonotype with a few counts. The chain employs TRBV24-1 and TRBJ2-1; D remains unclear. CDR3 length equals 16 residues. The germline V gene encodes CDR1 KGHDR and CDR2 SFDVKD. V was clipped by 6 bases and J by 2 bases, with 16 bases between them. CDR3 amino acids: CATSTLTVSAYNEQFF. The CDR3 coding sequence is TGTGCCACCAGTACATTGACGGTATCAGCCTACAATGAGCAGTTCTTC.